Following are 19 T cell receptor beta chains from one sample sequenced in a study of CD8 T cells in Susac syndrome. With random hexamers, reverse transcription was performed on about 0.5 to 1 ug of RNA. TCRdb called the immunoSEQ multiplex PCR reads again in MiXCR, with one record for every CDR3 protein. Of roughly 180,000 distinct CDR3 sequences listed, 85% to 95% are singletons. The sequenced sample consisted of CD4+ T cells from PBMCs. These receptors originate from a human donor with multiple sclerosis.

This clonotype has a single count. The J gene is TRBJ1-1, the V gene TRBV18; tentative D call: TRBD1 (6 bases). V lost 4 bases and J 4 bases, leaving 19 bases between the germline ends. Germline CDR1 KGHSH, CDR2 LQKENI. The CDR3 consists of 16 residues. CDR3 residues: CASSLTGVGGTTEAFF. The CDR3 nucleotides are TGTGCCAGCTCACTCACGGGAGTGGGGGGCACCACTGAAGCTTTCTTT.

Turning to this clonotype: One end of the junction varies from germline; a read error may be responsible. The DNA for the CDR3 is TGCAGCGTTCAAGAGGGGAGTTACGAGCAGTACTTC. This codes for CSVQEGSYEQYF. The gene calls are TRBV29-1 and TRBJ2-7, with D possibly being TRBD1 or TRBD2 (5 bases each). This CDR3 is built from 12 residues. Germline CDR1 SQVTM, CDR2 ANQGSEA.

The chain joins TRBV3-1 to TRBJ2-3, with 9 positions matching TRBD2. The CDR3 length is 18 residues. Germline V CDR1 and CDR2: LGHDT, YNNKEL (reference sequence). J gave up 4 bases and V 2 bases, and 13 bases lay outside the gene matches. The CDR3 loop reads CASSQLMTSGTFADTQYF. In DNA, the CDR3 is TGTGCCAGCAGCCAACTTATGACTAGCGGTACGTTTGCAGATACGCAGTATTTT.

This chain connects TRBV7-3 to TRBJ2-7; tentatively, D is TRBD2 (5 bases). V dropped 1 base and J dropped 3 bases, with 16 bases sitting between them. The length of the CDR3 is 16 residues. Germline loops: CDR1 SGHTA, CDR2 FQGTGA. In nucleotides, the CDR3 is TGTGCCAGCAGCTTAAACCCGAGCGGAGCCCACTACGAGCAGTACTTC. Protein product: CASSLNPSGAHYEQYF.

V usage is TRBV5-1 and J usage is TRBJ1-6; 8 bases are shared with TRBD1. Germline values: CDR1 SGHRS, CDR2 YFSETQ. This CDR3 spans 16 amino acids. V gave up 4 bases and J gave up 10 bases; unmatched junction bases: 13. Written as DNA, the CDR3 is TGCGCCAGCAGCCTGCACACGACAGGGGAAGGATCACCCCTCCACTTT. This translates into CASSLHTTGEGSPLHF.

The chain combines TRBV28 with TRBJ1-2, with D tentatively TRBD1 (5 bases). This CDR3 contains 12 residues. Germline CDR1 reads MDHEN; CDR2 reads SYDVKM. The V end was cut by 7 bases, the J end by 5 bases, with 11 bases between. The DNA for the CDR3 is TGTGCCAGCACGCGGACACCGTATGGCTACACCTTC. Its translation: CASTRTPYGYTF.

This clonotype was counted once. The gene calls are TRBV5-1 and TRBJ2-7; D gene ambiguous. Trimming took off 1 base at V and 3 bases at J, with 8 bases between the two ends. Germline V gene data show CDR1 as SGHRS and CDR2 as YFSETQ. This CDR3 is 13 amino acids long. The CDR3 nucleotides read TGCGCCAGCAGCTTGAGTCTGGGCTACGAGCAGTACTTC. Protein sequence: CASSLSLGYEQYF. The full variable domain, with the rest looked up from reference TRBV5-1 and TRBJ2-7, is KAGVTQTPRYLIKTRGQQVTLSCSPISGHRSVSWYQQTPGQGLQFLFEYFSETQRNKGNFPGRFSGRQFSNSRSEMNVSTLELGDSALYLCASSLSLGYEQYFGPGTRLTVT.

CDR3 DNA: TGTGCCACCAAAACAGGGATTCTCTATGGCTACACCTTC. Translated, it gives CATKTGILYGYTF. The chain uses TRBV6-1 and TRBJ1-2; a weak D match, TRBD1 (6 bases). The V gene lost 10 bases and the J gene lost 4 bases, with 16 bases spanning the gap. The CDR3 sequence is 13 residues long. Germline assignment: CDR1 MNHNS and CDR2 SASEGT.

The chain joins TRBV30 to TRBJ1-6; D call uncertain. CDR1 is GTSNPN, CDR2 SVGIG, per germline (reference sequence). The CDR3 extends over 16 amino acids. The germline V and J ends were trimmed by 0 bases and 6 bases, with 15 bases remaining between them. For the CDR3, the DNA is TGTGCCTGGAGTGTTCGGCACTCGACACCTAATTCACCCCTCCACTTT. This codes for CAWSVRHSTPNSPLHF. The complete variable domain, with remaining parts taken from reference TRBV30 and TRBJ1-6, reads SQTIHQWPATLVQPVGSPLSLECTVEGTSNPNLYWYRQAAGRGLQLLFYSVGIGQISSEVPQNLSASRPQDRQFILSSKKLLLSDSGFYLCAWSVRHSTPNSPLHFGNGTRLTVT.

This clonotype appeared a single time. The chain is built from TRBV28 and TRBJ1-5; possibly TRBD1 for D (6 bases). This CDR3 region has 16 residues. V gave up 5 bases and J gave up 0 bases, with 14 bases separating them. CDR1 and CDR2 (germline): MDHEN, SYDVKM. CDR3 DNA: TGTGCCAGCAGTCCTTCAAGGGGGTATAGCAATCAGCCCCAGCATTTT. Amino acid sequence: CASSPSRGYSNQPQHF.

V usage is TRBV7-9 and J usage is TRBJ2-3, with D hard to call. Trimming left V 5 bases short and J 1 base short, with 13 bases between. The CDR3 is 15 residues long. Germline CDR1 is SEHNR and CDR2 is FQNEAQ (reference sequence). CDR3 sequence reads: CASSTRGSGTDTQYF. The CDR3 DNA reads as TGTGCCAGCAGCACCCGTGGGTCCGGCACAGATACGCAGTATTTT.

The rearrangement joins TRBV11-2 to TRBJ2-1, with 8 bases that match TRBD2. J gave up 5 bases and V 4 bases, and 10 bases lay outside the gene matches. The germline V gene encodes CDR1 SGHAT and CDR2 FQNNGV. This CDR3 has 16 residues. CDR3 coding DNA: TGTGCCAGCAGCTCGATACGGGGGGGCCTAGACAATGAGCAGTTCTTC. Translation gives CASSSIRGGLDNEQFF.

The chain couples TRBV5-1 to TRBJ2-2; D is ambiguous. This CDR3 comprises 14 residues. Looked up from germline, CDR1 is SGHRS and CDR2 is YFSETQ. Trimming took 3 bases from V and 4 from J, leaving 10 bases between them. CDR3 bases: TGCGCCAGCAGCTACCATGATAGCACCGGGGAGCTGTTTTTT. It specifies CASSYHDSTGELFF.

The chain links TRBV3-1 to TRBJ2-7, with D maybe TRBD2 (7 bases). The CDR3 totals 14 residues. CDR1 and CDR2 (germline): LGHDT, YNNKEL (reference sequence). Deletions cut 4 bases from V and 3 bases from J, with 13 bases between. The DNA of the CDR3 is TGTGCCAGCAGCCCTCCGGGGGGCCGCTACGAGCAGTACTTC. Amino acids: CASSPPGGRYEQYF.

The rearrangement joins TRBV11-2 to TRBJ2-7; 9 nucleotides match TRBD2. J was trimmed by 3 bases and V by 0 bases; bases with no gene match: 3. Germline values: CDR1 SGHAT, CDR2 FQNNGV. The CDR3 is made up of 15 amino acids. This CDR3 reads CASSLEAGGFYEQYF. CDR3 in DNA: TGTGCCAGCAGCTTAGAGGCGGGAGGGTTCTACGAGCAGTACTTC.

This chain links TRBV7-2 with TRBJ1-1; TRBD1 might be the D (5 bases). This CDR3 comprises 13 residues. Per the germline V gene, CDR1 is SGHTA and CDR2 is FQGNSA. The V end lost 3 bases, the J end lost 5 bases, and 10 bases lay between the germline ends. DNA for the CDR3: TGTGCCAGCAGCTTTCGGGGGGAAACTGAAGCTTTCTTT. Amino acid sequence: CASSFRGETEAFF.

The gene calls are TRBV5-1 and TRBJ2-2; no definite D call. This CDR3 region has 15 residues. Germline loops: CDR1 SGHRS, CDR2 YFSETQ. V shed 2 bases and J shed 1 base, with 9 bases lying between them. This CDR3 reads CASSFVPGNTGELFF. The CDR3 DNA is TGCGCCAGCAGCTTTGTACCAGGGAACACCGGGGAGCTGTTTTTT.

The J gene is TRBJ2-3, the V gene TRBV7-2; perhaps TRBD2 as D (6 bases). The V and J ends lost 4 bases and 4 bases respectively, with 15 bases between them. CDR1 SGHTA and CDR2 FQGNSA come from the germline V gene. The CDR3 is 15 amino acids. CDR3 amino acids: CASSSRLAIADTQYF. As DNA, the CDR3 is TGTGCCAGCAGCTCGAGGCTAGCGATCGCAGATACGCAGTATTTT.

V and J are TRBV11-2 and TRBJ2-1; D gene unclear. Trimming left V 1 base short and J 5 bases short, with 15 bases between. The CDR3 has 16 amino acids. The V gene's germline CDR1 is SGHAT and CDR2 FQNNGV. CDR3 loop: CASSLGGVPTNNEQFF. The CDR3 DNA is TGTGCCAGCAGCTTAGGTGGGGTGCCCACCAACAATGAGCAGTTCTTC.